Below, one T cell receptor beta chain is given with its context. Its antigen is unknown. The entry originates in a study of T cell responses to AZD1222 COVID-19 vaccine. General study points: The study found vaccine-associated CD4 TCRs spanning spike, dominant at 160-218 and 743-854. In a largely white British group with more females than males, clonal diversity was possibly underestimated.

Measured with immunoSEQ multiplex PCR; TCRdb has only the in-frame clones, and not every one. The sample has about 70,000 clones; approximately 86% are singletons. Material: peripheral blood, obtained on day 0 of MenACWY control vaccination. This TCR derives from an adult in good health.

CDR3 loop: CASSIGGSGGVNTGELFF. The CDR3 nucleotides read TGTGCCAGTAGTATAGGCGGTAGCGGGGGGGTCAACACCGGGGAGCTGTTTTTT. This sequence joins TRBV19 and TRBJ2-2; 11 bases agree with TRBD2. Losses at the gene ends were 1 base for V and 2 bases for J; bases not matched to a gene: 6. From germline, CDR1 is LNHDA and CDR2 SQIVND (reference sequence). The CDR3 is 18 amino acids.